The present TCR beta chain was sequenced within a study of blood T cell repertoires in COVID-19. TCRdb's copy holds only in-frame clones and misses some; the assay was immunoSEQ multiplex PCR. The table lists more than 70,000 clones, about 85% of them singletons. Between the trimmed V and J ends, which lost 2 bases and 1 base, there was a span of 17 bases. Germline values: CDR1 SQVTM, CDR2 ANQGSEA. The CDR3 has 17 amino acids. This TCR was recovered from a man aged 55 to 70 with acute or convalescent COVID-19. The sample was peripheral blood. The chain links TRBV29-1 to TRBJ2-2, with D unclear. CDR3 sequence reads: CSVESYGQTLNTGELFF. Here the CDR3 DNA reads TGCAGCGTTGAATCTTATGGGCAGACCTTGAACACCGGGGAGCTGTTTTTT.